The rows below give T cell receptor beta chains drawn from one sample of a study of shared clonotypes between healthy human individuals. Data came from immunoSEQ multiplex PCR; TCRdb stores just in-frame clones and leaves some out. Counted here are a few million clones, around nine tenths occurring once; the ten biggest clones make up roughly 0.14%. The sequenced sample consisted of naive CD4+ T cells sorted from blood. These receptors came from a man aged 18 to 30 in good health. The CDR3 runs from the conserved cysteine through the conserved F or W. The order of the fields is D gene, V gene, clone size, J gene, CDR3 protein, CDR3 DNA. The D gene is left open where the match is weak. Some rows have no size entry. The others give once, few or many, or a class for an expanded clone.

d_gene: TRBD1; v_gene: TRBV19; abundance: .; j_gene: TRBJ1-6; CDR3aa: CASSSTGGNSPLHF; CDR3nt: TGTGCCAGTAGTTCTACAGGGGGAAATTCACCCCTCCACTTT
d_gene: .; v_gene: TRBV9; abundance: .; j_gene: TRBJ2-3; CDR3aa: CASSVGAGGSTDTQYF; CDR3nt: TGTGCCAGCAGCGTAGGGGCAGGAGGGAGCACAGATACGCAGTATTTT
d_gene: .; v_gene: TRBV19; abundance: .; j_gene: TRBJ1-6; CDR3aa: CASSHPAESHNSPLHF; CDR3nt: TGTGCCAGTAGTCACCCTGCGGAGAGTCATAATTCACCCCTCCACTTT
d_gene: TRBD1; v_gene: TRBV6-5; abundance: .; j_gene: TRBJ1-2; CDR3aa: CASRAQGVNYGYTF; CDR3nt: TGTGCCAGCAGGGCCCAGGGGGTCAACTATGGCTACACCTTC
d_gene: .; v_gene: TRBV4-1; abundance: .; j_gene: TRBJ2-1; CDR3aa: CASSQVVGPYNEQFF; CDR3nt: TGCGCCAGCAGCCAAGTCGTGGGACCCTACAATGAGCAGTTCTTC
d_gene: .; v_gene: TRBV19; abundance: .; j_gene: TRBJ2-3; CDR3aa: CASSIPQKEAQYF; CDR3nt: TGTGCCAGTAGTATCCCTCAAAAGGAGGCGCAGTATTTT
d_gene: TRBD1; v_gene: TRBV30; abundance: few; j_gene: TRBJ1-5; CDR3aa: CAWSVDRANQPQHF; CDR3nt: TGTGCCTGGAGTGTAGACAGGGCTAATCAGCCCCAGCATTTT
d_gene: TRBD2; v_gene: TRBV6-5; abundance: once; j_gene: TRBJ2-7; CDR3aa: CASSPGLAEPYEQYF; CDR3nt: TGTGCCAGCAGTCCGGGACTAGCGGAGCCCTACGAGCAGTACTTC
d_gene: .; v_gene: TRBV5-1; abundance: .; j_gene: TRBJ2-6; CDR3aa: CASSLEAGVGANVLTF; CDR3nt: TGCGCCAGCAGCTTGGAGGCCGGGGTCGGGGCCAACGTCCTGACTTTC
d_gene: .; v_gene: TRBV5-8; abundance: .; j_gene: TRBJ1-6; CDR3aa: CASSKQGMGNSPLHF; CDR3nt: TGTGCCAGCAGCAAGCAGGGTATGGGTAATTCACCCCTCCACTTT
d_gene: TRBD1; v_gene: TRBV5-6; abundance: .; j_gene: TRBJ2-7; CDR3aa: CASSLRDRAEQYF; CDR3nt: TGTGCCAGCAGCTTGAGGGACAGAGCCGAGCAGTACTTC
d_gene: TRBD2; v_gene: TRBV5-1; abundance: .; j_gene: TRBJ2-1; CDR3aa: CASSLLAGGLPYNEQFF; CDR3nt: TGCGCCAGCAGCTTACTAGCGGGAGGTCTGCCCTACAATGAGCAGTTCTTC
d_gene: .; v_gene: TRBV6-1; abundance: .; j_gene: TRBJ1-2; CDR3aa: CASSEAAHYGYTF; CDR3nt: TGTGCCAGCAGTGAAGCGGCCCACTATGGCTACACCTTC
d_gene: TRBD2; v_gene: TRBV9; abundance: .; j_gene: TRBJ2-3; CDR3aa: CASSVGEGLRTDTQYF; CDR3nt: TGTGCCAGCAGCGTAGGGGAGGGCCTACGCACAGATACGCAGTATTTT
d_gene: TRBD1; v_gene: TRBV5-1; abundance: .; j_gene: TRBJ2-7; CDR3aa: CASSLGQGSTYEQYF; CDR3nt: TGCGCCAGCAGCTTGGGACAGGGGAGTACCTACGAGCAGTACTTC
d_gene: .; v_gene: TRBV4-3; abundance: .; j_gene: TRBJ2-2; CDR3aa: CASSQDVGTGRSGELFF; CDR3nt: TGCGCCAGCAGCCAAGATGTGGGCACAGGGAGGTCCGGGGAGCTGTTTTTT
d_gene: TRBD2; v_gene: TRBV7-8; abundance: .; j_gene: TRBJ2-7; CDR3aa: CASSLAVGGGGSSYEQYF; CDR3nt: TGTGCCAGCAGCTTAGCAGTTGGCGGCGGGGGAAGCTCCTACGAGCAGTACTTC
d_gene: TRBD1; v_gene: TRBV6-5; abundance: once; j_gene: TRBJ1-6; CDR3aa: CASSWTGRLHNSPLHF; CDR3nt: TGTGCCAGCAGTTGGACAGGGCGGTTACATAATTCACCCCTCCACTTT
d_gene: .; v_gene: TRBV11-2; abundance: .; j_gene: TRBJ2-6; CDR3aa: CASRAYGFGANVLTF; CDR3nt: TGTGCCAGCAGAGCTTACGGATTCGGGGCCAACGTCCTGACTTTC
d_gene: .; v_gene: TRBV29-1; abundance: .; j_gene: TRBJ2-2; CDR3aa: CSVERSNTGELFF; CDR3nt: TGCAGCGTTGAAAGGTCGAACACCGGGGAGCTGTTTTTT
d_gene: TRBD1; v_gene: TRBV5-8; abundance: .; j_gene: TRBJ2-7; CDR3aa: CASREPGTGGGEQYF; CDR3nt: TGTGCCAGCAGGGAACCCGGGACAGGGGGCGGCGAGCAGTACTTC
d_gene: TRBD1; v_gene: TRBV11-3; abundance: .; j_gene: TRBJ2-1; CDR3aa: CASSKGQGPHEQFF; CDR3nt: TGTGCCAGCAGCAAGGGACAGGGCCCCCATGAGCAGTTCTTC
d_gene: .; v_gene: TRBV2; abundance: .; j_gene: TRBJ2-7; CDR3aa: CASSGRAEAYEQYF; CDR3nt: TGTGCCAGCAGTGGGCGGGCAGAAGCCTACGAGCAGTACTTC
d_gene: .; v_gene: TRBV2; abundance: few; j_gene: TRBJ1-5; CDR3aa: CASSVWASNQPQHF; CDR3nt: TGTGCCAGCAGTGTGTGGGCCTCCAATCAGCCCCAGCATTTT
d_gene: .; v_gene: TRBV27; abundance: .; j_gene: TRBJ2-2; CDR3aa: CASSLAGARERITGELFF; CDR3nt: TGTGCCAGCAGTTTAGCTGGGGCCAGGGAAAGGATCACCGGGGAGCTGTTTTTT
d_gene: .; v_gene: TRBV5-1; abundance: once; j_gene: TRBJ2-6; CDR3aa: CASSRGDSGANVLTF; CDR3nt: TGCGCCAGCAGCAGAGGAGACTCTGGGGCCAACGTCCTGACTTTC
d_gene: TRBD1; v_gene: TRBV5-4; abundance: .; j_gene: TRBJ2-2; CDR3aa: CASSQDRGDTGELFF; CDR3nt: TGTGCCAGCAGCCAGGACAGGGGCGACACCGGGGAGCTGTTTTTT
d_gene: .; v_gene: TRBV10-3; abundance: .; j_gene: TRBJ1-1; CDR3aa: CAISPLTVNTEAFF; CDR3nt: TGTGCCATCAGTCCCTTGACCGTGAACACTGAAGCTTTCTTT